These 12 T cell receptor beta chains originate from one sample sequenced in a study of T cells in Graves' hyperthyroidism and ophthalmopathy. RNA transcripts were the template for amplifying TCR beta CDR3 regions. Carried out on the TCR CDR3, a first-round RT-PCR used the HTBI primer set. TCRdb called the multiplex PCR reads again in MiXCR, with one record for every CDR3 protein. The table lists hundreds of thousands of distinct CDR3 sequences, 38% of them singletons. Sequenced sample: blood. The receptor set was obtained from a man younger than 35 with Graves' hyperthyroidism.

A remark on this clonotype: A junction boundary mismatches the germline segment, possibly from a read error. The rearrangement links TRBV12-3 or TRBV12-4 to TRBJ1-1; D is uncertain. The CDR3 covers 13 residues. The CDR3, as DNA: TGTGCCAGCAGTTTAGAGATGACACCCGAAGCTTTTTTT. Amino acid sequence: CASSLEMTPEAFF.

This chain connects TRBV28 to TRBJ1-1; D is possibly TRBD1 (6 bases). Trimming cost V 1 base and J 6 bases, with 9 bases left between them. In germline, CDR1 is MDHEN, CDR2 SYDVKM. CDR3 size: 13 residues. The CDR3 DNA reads TGTGCCAGCAGTTTATACAGGGATGCTGAAGCTTTCTTT. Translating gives CASSLYRDAEAFF.

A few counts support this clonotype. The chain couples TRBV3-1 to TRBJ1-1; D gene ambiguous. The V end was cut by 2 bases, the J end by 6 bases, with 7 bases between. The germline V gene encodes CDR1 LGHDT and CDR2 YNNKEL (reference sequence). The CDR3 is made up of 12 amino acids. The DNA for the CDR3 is TGTGCCAGCAGCCAACGGATATCTGAAGCTTTCTTT. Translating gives CASSQRISEAFF.

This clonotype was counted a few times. The CDR3 sequence is CASSPLWDTEAFF. The CDR3 DNA follows: TGTGCCAGTAGTCCCCTGTGGGACACTGAAGCTTTCTTT. The chain recombines TRBV19 with TRBJ1-1; D is uncertain. V was shortened by 5 bases and J by 3 bases, with 10 bases between the two germline ends. Germline lookup yields CDR1 LNHDA and CDR2 SQIVND (reference sequence). The CDR3 is 13 residues long.

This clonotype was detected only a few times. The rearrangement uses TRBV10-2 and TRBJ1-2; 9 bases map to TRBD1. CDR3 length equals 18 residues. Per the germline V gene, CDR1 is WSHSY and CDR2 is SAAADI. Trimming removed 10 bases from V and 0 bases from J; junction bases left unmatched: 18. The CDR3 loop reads CATRDLRTGDLSNYGYTF. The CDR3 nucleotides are TGCGCCACCAGAGATCTTCGGACAGGGGACTTATCTAACTATGGCTACACCTTC.

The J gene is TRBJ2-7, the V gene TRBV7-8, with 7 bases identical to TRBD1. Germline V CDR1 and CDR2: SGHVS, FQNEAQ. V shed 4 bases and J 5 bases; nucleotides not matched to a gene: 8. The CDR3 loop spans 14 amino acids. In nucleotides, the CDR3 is TGTGCCAGCAGCTCCCAGGGGGTGAAGGACGAGCAGTACTTC. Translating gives CASSSQGVKDEQYF.

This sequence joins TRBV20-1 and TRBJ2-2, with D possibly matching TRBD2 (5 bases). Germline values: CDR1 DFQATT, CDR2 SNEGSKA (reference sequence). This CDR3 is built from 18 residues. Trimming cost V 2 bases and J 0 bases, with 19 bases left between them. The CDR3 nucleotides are TGCAGTGCTAGAAAAATGGGAGTACCTGATCCGAACACCGGGGAGCTGTTTTTT. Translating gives CSARKMGVPDPNTGELFF.

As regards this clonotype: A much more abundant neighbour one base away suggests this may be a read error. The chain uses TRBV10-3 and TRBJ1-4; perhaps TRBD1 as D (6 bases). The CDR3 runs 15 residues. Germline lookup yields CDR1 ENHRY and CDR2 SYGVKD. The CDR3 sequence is CAISDDRITNEELFF. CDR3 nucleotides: TGTGCCATCAGTGACGACAGGATCACTAATGAAGAACTGTTTTTT.

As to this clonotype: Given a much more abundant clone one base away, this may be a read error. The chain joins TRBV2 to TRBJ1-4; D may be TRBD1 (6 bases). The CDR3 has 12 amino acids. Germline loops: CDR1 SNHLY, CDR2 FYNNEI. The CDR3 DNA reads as TGTGTCAGCAGTAGGACAGCTGAAAAACTGTTTTTT. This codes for CVSSRTAEKLFF. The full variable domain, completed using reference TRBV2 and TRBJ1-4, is EPEVTQTPSHQVTQMGQEVILRCVPISNHLYFYWYRQILGQKVEFLVSFYNNEISEKSEIFDDQFSVERPDGSNFTLKIRSTKLEDSAMYFCVSSRTAEKLFFGSGTQLSVL.

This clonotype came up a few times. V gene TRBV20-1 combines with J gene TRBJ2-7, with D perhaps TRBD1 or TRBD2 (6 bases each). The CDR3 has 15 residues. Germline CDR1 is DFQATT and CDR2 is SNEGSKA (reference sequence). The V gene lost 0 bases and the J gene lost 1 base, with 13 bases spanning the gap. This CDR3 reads CSARDLPGASYEQYF. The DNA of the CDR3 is TGCAGTGCTAGAGATCTACCGGGGGCTTCCTACGAGCAGTACTTC.

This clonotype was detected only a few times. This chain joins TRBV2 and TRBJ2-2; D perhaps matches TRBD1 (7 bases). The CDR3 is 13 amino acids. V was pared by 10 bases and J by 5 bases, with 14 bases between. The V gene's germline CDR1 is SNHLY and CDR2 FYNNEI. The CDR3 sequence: CATSTGTTGELFF. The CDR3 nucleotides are TGTGCCACCTCGACAGGGACTACCGGGGAGCTGTTTTTT.

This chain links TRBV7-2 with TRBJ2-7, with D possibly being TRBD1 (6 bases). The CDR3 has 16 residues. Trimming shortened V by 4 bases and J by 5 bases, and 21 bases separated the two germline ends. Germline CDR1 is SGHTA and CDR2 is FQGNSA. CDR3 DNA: TGTGCCAGCAGCTCGTCCGCCGGGACACGTGGGGACGAGCAGTACTTC. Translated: CASSSSAGTRGDEQYF.